This T cell receptor beta chain originates from a study of T-cell reconstitution after alpha-beta-depleted transplantation in children. The study, taken as a whole, reports: Approximately two months post-transplant, alpha-beta T cells reportedly originated from several hundred expanded graft clones. Certain patients had high TCRbeta diversity at day 60, and it came from recipient T cells and thymic progenitors that survived. Newly produced T cells mostly accounted for T-cell counts and diversity one year post-transplant.

At least ten counts were recorded for this clonotype. No antigen is known for it. The CDR3 covers 13 residues. V was shortened by 1 base and J by 9 bases, with 12 bases between the two germline ends. This sample's TCRbeta library carried unique molecular identifier barcodes. MiXCR, run by TCRdb on the PCR reads, gives a single entry per CDR3 protein. In the table there are approximately 150,000 distinct CDR3 sequences, 7.5% to 9% of which are singletons. The material sequenced was PBMCs, mostly from graft donor cells, taken 180 days after TCRalphabeta/CD19-depleted stem cell transplant. The rearrangement links TRBV12-3 or TRBV12-4 to TRBJ2-5; D might be TRBD1 or TRBD2, each matching 5 bases. The sequence was collected from a female patient between 2 and 15 years old who had a stem cell transplant for congenital amegakaryocytic thrombocytopenia, so the T cells may come from the graft donor. DNA of the CDR3: TGTGCCAGCAGTTTAGGGCAGGGAGCCGCCCAGTACTTC. Protein: CASSLGQGAAQYF.